A selection of T cell receptor beta chains follows, all from one sample in a study of blood T cells in healthy people across ages. TCRdb fed the 5' RACE reads into MiXCR, producing one record per CDR3 protein. This repertoire shows roughly 700,000 distinct CDR3 sequences, around half found once; its top ten account for 30% to 40%. The sequenced material came from blood. The receptors originated from a woman aged 60 to 75 in good health. CDR3s include the opening cysteine and the closing phenylalanine or tryptophan. D genes are given only for firm matches. Clone size appears in some rows only: once, few, many, or a class for an expanded clone.

d_gene,j_gene,v_gene,abundance,CDR3nt,CDR3aa
TRBD2,TRBJ2-5,TRBV29-1,few,TGCAGCGTTGTCGGGGCTAGCGGGAGTAAGTATGAGCAGTACTTC,CSVVGASGSKYEQYF
-,TRBJ1-2,TRBV5-1,few,TGCGCCAGCAGCTTCCAGGGTTCAAAGCAAGGCTACACCTTC,CASSFQGSKQGYTF
-,TRBJ2-5,TRBV29-1,-,TGCAGCGGGGGACCGTCGCAAGAGACCCAGTACTTC,CSGGPSQETQYF
-,TRBJ1-2,TRBV25-1,-,TGTGCCAGCAGCAAAACAGCCAACTATGGCTACACCTTC,CASSKTANYGYTF
TRBD2,TRBJ2-7,TRBV20-1,few,TGCAGTGCTAGAGATCTAGCGGGAGGCGGCTACGAGCAGTACTTC,CSARDLAGGGYEQYF
TRBD1,TRBJ1-2,TRBV10-3,few,TGTGCCACCGGGACAGGGGGCTATGGCTACACCTTC,CATGTGGYGYTF
TRBD2,TRBJ2-7,TRBV18,few,TGTGCCAGCTCACCCATCATCGGGACTAGCGGGAGCGGCTACAATGAGCAGTACTTC,CASSPIIGTSGSGYNEQYF
-,TRBJ2-5,TRBV7-2,few,TGTGCCAGCAGGCCCGCTTGGACAGCTCAAGAGACCCAGTACTTC,CASRPAWTAQETQYF
TRBD1,TRBJ2-1,TRBV6-4,-,TGTGCCAGCAGCCTCGGACAGGGGGCCAACAATGAGCAGTTCTTC,CASSLGQGANNEQFF
-,TRBJ2-7,TRBV5-1,-,TGCGCCAGCAGCTCCACCGAACTCTACGAGCAGTACTTC,CASSSTELYEQYF
TRBD2,TRBJ2-1,TRBV20-1,-,TGCAGTGCTAGAGTGACCGGGACTAGCGGGAGTGGGTTCCTACAATTCAATGAGCAGTTCTTC,CSARVTGTSGSGFLQFNEQFF
TRBD1,TRBJ2-1,TRBV29-1,-,TGCAGCGCAAGGGACAGGGGGCTCAATGAGCAGTTCTTC,CSARDRGLNEQFF
-,TRBJ2-1,TRBV15,-,TGTGCCACCAGCCGGGGACGGGGGTACGACAATGAGCAGTTCTTC,CATSRGRGYDNEQFF
TRBD1,TRBJ1-2,TRBV10-3,-,TGTGCCACCGTACAGGGGGGTAACTATGGCTACACCTTC,CATVQGGNYGYTF
-,TRBJ2-7,TRBV27,-,TGTGCCAGCAGTTTTTTCGGGGCTAACTACGAGCAGTACTTC,CASSFFGANYEQYF
TRBD2,TRBJ2-7,TRBV6-5,-,TGTGCCAGCAGTTACGCGGGACTAGCGGGAGTTACTGCAAATGAGCAGTACTTC,CASSYAGLAGVTANEQYF
TRBD1,TRBJ1-2,TRBV7-2,-,TGTGCCAGCAGCCTCGGGACAGGGGGCGCTTCTGACTATGGCTACACCTTC,CASSLGTGGASDYGYTF
TRBD2,TRBJ2-3,TRBV20-1,-,TGCAGTGCTAGAACCGGGACTAGCACAGAGACGCAGTATTTT,CSARTGTSTETQYF
TRBD1,TRBJ2-7,TRBV6-1,-,TGTGCCAGCAGTGCCTGGGACAGACAAATACCCTACGAGCAGTACTTC,CASSAWDRQIPYEQYF
TRBD1,TRBJ1-1,TRBV7-3,-,TGTGCCAGCAGCTTCCCGGGACAGGGGCCGAACACTGAAGCTTTCTTT,CASSFPGQGPNTEAFF
-,TRBJ2-1,TRBV2,-,TGTGCCAGCAGTGCCCCTCAAAGAAGTGAGCAGTTCTTC,CASSAPQRSEQFF
TRBD2,TRBJ2-1,TRBV24-1,few,TGTGCCACCGGAACGACTAGCGGGAGGGCCAATGACAATGAGCAGTTCTTC,CATGTTSGRANDNEQFF
-,TRBJ1-4,TRBV15,-,TGTGCCACCAGCAGAGACGCGGAGTCTAATGAAAAACTGTTTTTT,CATSRDAESNEKLFF
-,TRBJ2-7,TRBV10-3,-,TGTGCCATCAGTTCAGGCCTTGTTCCTTCCTACGAGCAGTACTTC,CAISSGLVPSYEQYF
-,TRBJ2-7,TRBV7-2,few,TGTGCCAGCAGCCCCCTCTCGGGACGCCTCTACGAGCAGTACTTC,CASSPLSGRLYEQYF
-,TRBJ2-5,TRBV9,-,TGTGCCAGCAGCGTATTTCTTGGTGAGCAGTACTTC,CASSVFLGEQYF
-,TRBJ1-2,TRBV6-2/TRBV6-3,few,TGTGCCAGCAGTTACGGGGATAACCGGCCGGGCTACACCTTC,CASSYGDNRPGYTF
TRBD1,TRBJ2-5,TRBV6-2/TRBV6-3,-,TGTGCCAGCAAAAGAGGACAGGGGGCGGATGGGACCCAGTACTTC,CASKRGQGADGTQYF
-,TRBJ2-1,TRBV20-1,-,TGCAGTGCTAGAGATCCAGCCTACAATGAGCAGTTCTTC,CSARDPAYNEQFF
-,TRBJ2-3,TRBV5-6,-,TGTGCCAGCAGCAGGCCTACAGGGTCCACAGATACGCAGTATTTT,CASSRPTGSTDTQYF
-,TRBJ2-1,TRBV10-3,few,TGTGCCATCAGTGATAGGTCAGGATGGGATGAGCAGTTCTTC,CAISDRSGWDEQFF
TRBD2,TRBJ2-3,TRBV13,few,TGTGCCAGCAAGACTAGCGGGAGTAGTACAGATACGCAGTATTTT,CASKTSGSSTDTQYF
-,TRBJ2-7,TRBV20-1,-,TGCAGTGCTAACCTTAACTACGAGCAGTACTTC,CSANLNYEQYF
-,TRBJ2-3,TRBV9,once,TGTGCCAGCAGCGTAGCCCCGGAGGCTAGATGGGATACGCAGTATTTT,CASSVAPEARWDTQYF
TRBD1,TRBJ1-2,TRBV5-8,-,TGTGCCAGCAGCCGACAGGGTATTTTTACGTCGGGTGGCTACACCTTC,CASSRQGIFTSGGYTF
TRBD2,TRBJ2-1,TRBV7-2,few,TGTGCCAGCAGACTAGATATGGGACTAGCGGGAGCCCCCCCCTACAATGAGCAGTTCTTC,CASRLDMGLAGAPPYNEQFF
-,TRBJ2-7,TRBV29-1,few,TGCAGCGTTGAAAAAGGGGCCAGCTACGAGCAGTACTTC,CSVEKGASYEQYF
TRBD2,TRBJ2-1,TRBV24-1,once,TGTGCCACCAGTGATTGGACTAGCGGGAGAGGTGAGACCCAGTTCTTC,CATSDWTSGRGETQFF
-,TRBJ2-5,TRBV20-1,-,TGCAGTGCTAGGGCGGTAGGGACCCAGTACTTC,CSARAVGTQYF
-,TRBJ2-7,TRBV28,-,TGTGCCAGCAGTTTATCGGGACGGCGGGACGAGCAGTACTTC,CASSLSGRRDEQYF
-,TRBJ2-1,TRBV6-5,few,TGTGCCAGCAGTTACTCAAGGTCCGATGAGCAGTTCTTC,CASSYSRSDEQFF
-,TRBJ1-1,TRBV10-3,-,TGTGCCACGAGGGGGGCGGGAGGGTACACTGAAGCTTTCTTT,CATRGAGGYTEAFF
TRBD2,TRBJ2-3,TRBV29-1,-,TGCAGCGTTCCGACTAGCGGGAGGGCAACAGATACGCAGTATTTT,CSVPTSGRATDTQYF
TRBD2,TRBJ2-1,TRBV7-3,once,TGTGCCAGCTCCTATAGCGGGGCTGAGCAGTTCTTC,CASSYSGAEQFF
-,TRBJ1-1,TRBV2,few,TGTGCCAGCAGTGAAGCGAGGGCTTTCTTT,CASSEARAFF
-,TRBJ2-4,TRBV7-9,-,TGTGCCAGCAGTCAACCGACAACCGCCAAAAACATTCAGTACTTC,CASSQPTTAKNIQYF
-,TRBJ1-2,TRBV4-2,-,TGTGCCAGCAGCCAAGGGGGCAATGACTATGGCTACACCTTC,CASSQGGNDYGYTF
-,TRBJ2-7,TRBV7-9,few,TGTGCCAGCAGCTTAGGAAAGGGATCGGGTTACGAGCAGTACTTC,CASSLGKGSGYEQYF
-,TRBJ2-7,TRBV12-3/TRBV12-4,-,TGTGCCAGCAGTAGACAGGGTGGGGGGTCCTACGAGCAGTACTTC,CASSRQGGGSYEQYF
TRBD2,TRBJ2-5,TRBV6-2/TRBV6-3,-,TGTGCCAGCTACCCCGGGGGGGGTTTAGAGACCCAGTACTTC,CASYPGGGLETQYF
TRBD1,TRBJ1-2,TRBV6-2/TRBV6-3,-,TGTGCCAGCACCTGGACAGGGCGAGGTGGCTACACCTTC,CASTWTGRGGYTF
-,TRBJ1-1,TRBV29-1,-,TGCAGCGCCTTAGGACAGTTTGCTGATTTTCGGACGGGACGCGCTGAAGCTTTCTTT,CSALGQFADFRTGRAEAFF
-,TRBJ1-6,TRBV11-2,-,TGTGCCAGCAGCTTCTGGTCCACTGATAATTCACCCCTCCACTTT,CASSFWSTDNSPLHF
TRBD2,TRBJ2-4,TRBV27,-,TGTGCCAGCAGTCCCCCTGGGGCGGGAGTGTTTCTCCAGCAGTACTTC,CASSPPGAGVFLQQYF
-,TRBJ2-7,TRBV4-2,-,TGTGCCAGCAGCCAACTGACAGGGAGGTCCTACGAGCAGTACTTC,CASSQLTGRSYEQYF